This note documents a single TCR beta chain sequence. Antigen: not known. Germline lookup yields CDR1 SGHDT and CDR2 YYEEEE. This CDR3 contains 14 residues. A J-beta primer mix and a sample-barcoded 5' primer were used in a second PCR of about 7 to 12 cycles. Via MiXCR, TCRdb re-called the 5' RACE reads, giving one row per CDR3 protein. The sample holds some 1 million distinct CDR3 sequences, 45% seen once. This sample was taken from a study of blood T cells in healthy people across ages. Study background: T cells yielded about one barcoded beta molecule per two cells through template switching.

Study-level points and caveats: Age showed a roughly linear inverse relationship with TCR beta diversity per million T cells. Calculation of diversity from one million T cells yielded estimates considered to be underestimates.

This sequence originates from a woman aged 60-75 years in good health. Sample: blood. This chain uses TRBV5-6 with TRBJ2-1; D is perhaps TRBD2 (5 bases). The DNA end is more similar to TRBJ2-7, so the J call may be wrong. CDR3 DNA: TGTGCCAGCAGCGTTTTAACTAGTTACAATGAGCAGTACTTC. Translated, it gives CASSVLTSYNEQYF.